Below are 10 T cell receptor beta chains sequenced from a single sample in a study of blood T cell repertoires in COVID-19. The table came from immunoSEQ multiplex PCR; TCRdb's copy has only in-frame clones and leaves some out. The data hold about 210,000 clones, with approximately 84% observed a single time. Source material: peripheral blood. The receptor source for this set is a woman in her 50s with active or convalescent COVID-19.

This rearrangement joins TRBV6-6 to TRBJ2-5; 10 positions match TRBD1. The V gene's germline CDR1 is MNHNY and CDR2 SVGAGI (reference sequence). J lost 3 bases, V lost 6 bases, and 4 bases had no gene match. The CDR3 length is 14 residues. The CDR3 DNA reads TGTGCCAGCAGGGACAGGGGGTTTGAAGAGACCCAGTACTTC. Protein sequence: CASRDRGFEETQYF.

The chain joins TRBV5-1 to TRBJ1-6, with TRBD1 matching 7 bases. The CDR3 sequence is 15 residues long. From germline, CDR1 is SGHRS and CDR2 YFSETQ. The junction had 3 bases not matched to a gene; V was cut back by 0 bases and J by 6 bases. CDR3 in DNA: TGCGCCAGCAGCTTGGCCACAGGGGCTAATTCACCCCTCCACTTT. Its translation is CASSLATGANSPLHF.

V usage is TRBV2 and J usage is TRBJ1-2; TRBD1 agrees at 9 bases. V shed 6 bases and J 3 bases; nucleotides not matched to a gene: 5. CDR1 is SNHLY and CDR2 is FYNNEI in the germline V gene. The CDR3 extends over 14 amino acids. Here the CDR3 DNA reads TGTGCCAGCAGGGGGACAGGGACTGACTATGGCTACACCTTC. It is translated as CASRGTGTDYGYTF. Supplemented by reference TRBV2 and TRBJ1-2, the full variable domain reads EPEVTQTPSHQVTQMGQEVILRCVPISNHLYFYWYRQILGQKVEFLVSFYNNEISEKSEIFDDQFSVERPDGSNFTLKIRSTKLEDSAMYFCASRGTGTDYGYTFGSGTRLTVV.

By sample share, this clone is medium-sized (0.01 to 0.1%). The CDR3 reads CSASTSGYEQYF. The CDR3 nucleotides are TGCAGTGCTAGTACTAGCGGCTACGAGCAGTACTTC. V usage is TRBV20-1 and J usage is TRBJ2-7; the match to TRBD2 covers 8 bases. V gave up 3 bases and J gave up 3 bases; unmatched junction bases: 1. CDR1 and CDR2 (germline): DFQATT, SNEGSKA (reference sequence). The length of the CDR3 is 12 residues.

This clone was counted a single time. The V call is TRBV5-4, the J call TRBJ1-2; TRBD1 agrees at 8 bases. Germline CDR1 reads SGHNT; CDR2 reads YYREEE (reference sequence). V was clipped by 2 bases and J by 4 bases; unmatched bases: 10. This CDR3 has 16 residues. CDR3 protein: CASSFRTGSSGYGYTF. CDR3 nucleotide sequence: TGTGCCAGCAGCTTTCGGACAGGGAGTTCCGGCTATGGCTACACCTTC.

The CDR3 here is CASSFTRELAGGQDEQFF. DNA of the CDR3: TGTGCCAGCAGCTTTACGAGGGAGCTAGCGGGAGGGCAGGATGAGCAGTTCTTC. The chain couples TRBV7-3 to TRBJ2-1, with TRBD2 identical over 12 bases. Per the germline V gene, CDR1 is SGHTA and CDR2 is FQGTGA. J gave up 8 bases and V 3 bases, and 14 bases lay outside the gene matches. This CDR3 spans 18 amino acids.

This chain links TRBV7-2 with TRBJ1-2; D is perhaps TRBD1 (5 bases). The germline V gene encodes CDR1 SGHTA and CDR2 FQGNSA. Between the trimmed V and J ends, which lost 2 bases and 6 bases, there was a span of 19 bases. The CDR3 loop spans 16 amino acids. CDR3 nucleotide sequence: TGTGCCAGCAGCTTATGGAGGGGTTTGCGTTTTGATGGCTACACCTTC. Translating it yields CASSLWRGLRFDGYTF.

This chain uses TRBV25-1 with TRBJ1-4; 11 nucleotides match TRBD1. V was clipped by 4 bases and J by 8 bases; unmatched bases: 6. Germline CDR1 is MGHDK and CDR2 is SYGVNS. The CDR3 has 15 amino acids. The CDR3 sequence: CASSAAGTGGEKLFF. Written as DNA, the CDR3 is TGTGCCAGCAGTGCAGCCGGGACAGGGGGAGAAAAACTGTTTTTT.

This rearrangement joins TRBV27 to TRBJ2-2; D may be TRBD1 (5 bases). This CDR3 spans 14 amino acids. Germline values: CDR1 MNHEY, CDR2 SMNVEV (reference sequence). The ends were cut back, 3 bases at V and 5 bases at J, with 10 bases in the middle. CDR3 amino acids: CASSFGRATGELFF. CDR3 bases: TGTGCCAGCAGTTTTGGCAGGGCAACCGGGGAGCTGTTTTTT.

V usage is TRBV2 and J usage is TRBJ1-2, with 11 bases lining up with TRBD1. CDR3 size: 13 residues. The germline V gene has CDR1 SNHLY and CDR2 FYNNEI. The ends lost 6 bases at V and 6 bases at J; junction bases unmatched: 3. Here the CDR3 reads CASRRTGGDGYTF. The CDR3 DNA follows: TGTGCCAGCAGGAGGACAGGGGGCGATGGCTACACCTTC.